The entry below gives a single T cell receptor beta chain sequence along with its context. The entry originates in a study of T cell responses to AZD1222 COVID-19 vaccine. TCRdb keeps only in-frame clones here, not all; method: immunoSEQ multiplex PCR. The repertoire holds 110,000 or so clones, 88% seen once, with under 6.5% in the top ten. The length of the CDR3 is 16 residues. The V gene's germline CDR1 is SNHLY and CDR2 FYNNEI. V lost 0 bases, J lost 5 bases, and 8 bases stayed unmatched. The sample was peripheral blood, taken 28 days after the second AZD1222 dose. This sequence was found in an adult who received the AZD1222 COVID-19 vaccine. The chain links TRBV2 to TRBJ2-5; 8 bases line up with TRBD1. The CDR3 DNA sequence: TGTGCCAGCAGTGAAGCGATGACAGGGGTGGGGGAGACCCAGTACTTC. Its translation: CASSEAMTGVGETQYF.